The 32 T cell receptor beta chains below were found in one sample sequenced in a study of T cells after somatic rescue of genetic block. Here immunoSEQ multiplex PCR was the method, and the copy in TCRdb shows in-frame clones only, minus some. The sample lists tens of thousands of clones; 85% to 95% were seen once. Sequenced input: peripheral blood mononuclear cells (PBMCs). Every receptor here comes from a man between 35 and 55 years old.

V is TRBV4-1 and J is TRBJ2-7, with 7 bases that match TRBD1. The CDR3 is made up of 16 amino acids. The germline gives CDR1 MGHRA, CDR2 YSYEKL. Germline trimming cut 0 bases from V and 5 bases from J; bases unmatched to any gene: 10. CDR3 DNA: TGCGCCAGCAGCCAAGATCGGGGCAGGGGGTATCACGAGCAGTACTTC. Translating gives CASSQDRGRGYHEQYF.

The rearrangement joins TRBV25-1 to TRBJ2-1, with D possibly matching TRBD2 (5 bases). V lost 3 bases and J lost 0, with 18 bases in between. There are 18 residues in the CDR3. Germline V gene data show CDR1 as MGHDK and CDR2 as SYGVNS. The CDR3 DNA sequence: TGTGCCAGCAGTGATAAAAGGGCTAGCTTTAGCTCCTACAATGAGCAGTTCTTC. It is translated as CASSDKRASFSSYNEQFF. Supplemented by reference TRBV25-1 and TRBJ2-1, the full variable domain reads EADIYQTPRYLVIGTGKKITLECSQTMGHDKMYWYQQDPGMELHLIHYSYGVNSTEKGDLSSESTVSRIRTEHFPLTLESARPSHTSQYLCASSDKRASFSSYNEQFFGPGTRLTVL.

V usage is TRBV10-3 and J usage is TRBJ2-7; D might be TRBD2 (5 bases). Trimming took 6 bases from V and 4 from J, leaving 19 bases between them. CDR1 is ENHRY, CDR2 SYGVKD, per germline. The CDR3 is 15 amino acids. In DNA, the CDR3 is TGTGCCATCAGCCTTTCGGACTCGACCGGGTACGAGCAGTACTTC. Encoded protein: CAISLSDSTGYEQYF.

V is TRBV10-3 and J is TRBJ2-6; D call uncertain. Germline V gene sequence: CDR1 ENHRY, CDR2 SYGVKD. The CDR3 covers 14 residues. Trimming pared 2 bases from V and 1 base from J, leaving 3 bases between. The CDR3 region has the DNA TGTGCCATCAGTGAGGCGTCTGGGGCCAACGTCCTGACTTTC. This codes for CAISEASGANVLTF.

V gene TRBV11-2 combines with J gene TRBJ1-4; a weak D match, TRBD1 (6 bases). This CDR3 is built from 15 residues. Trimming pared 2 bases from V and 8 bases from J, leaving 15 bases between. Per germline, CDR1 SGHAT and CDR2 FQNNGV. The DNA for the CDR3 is TGTGCCAGCAGCTTACTGGGCAGGGGTGACGAAAAACTGTTTTTT. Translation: CASSLLGRGDEKLFF. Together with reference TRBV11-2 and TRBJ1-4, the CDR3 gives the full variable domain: EAGVAQSPRYKIIEKRQSVAFWCNPISGHATLYWYQQILGQGPKLLIQFQNNGVVDDSQLPKDRFSAERLKGVDSTLKIQPAKLEDSAVYLCASSLLGRGDEKLFFGSGTQLSVL.

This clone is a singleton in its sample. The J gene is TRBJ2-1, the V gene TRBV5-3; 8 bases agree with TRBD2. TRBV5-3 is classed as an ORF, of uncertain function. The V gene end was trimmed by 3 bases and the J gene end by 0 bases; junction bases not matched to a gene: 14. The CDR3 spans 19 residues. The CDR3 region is CARSSRASGGTSSYNEQFF. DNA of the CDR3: TGTGCCAGAAGCTCTAGGGCCAGCGGGGGTACTAGCTCCTACAATGAGCAGTTCTTC.

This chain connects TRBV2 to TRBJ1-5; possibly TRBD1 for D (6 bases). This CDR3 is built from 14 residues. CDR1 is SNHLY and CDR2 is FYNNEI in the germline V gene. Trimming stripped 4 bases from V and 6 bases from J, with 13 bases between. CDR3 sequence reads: CASSGQVWGQPQHF. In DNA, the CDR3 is TGTGCCAGCAGTGGACAGGTCTGGGGTCAGCCCCAGCATTTT.

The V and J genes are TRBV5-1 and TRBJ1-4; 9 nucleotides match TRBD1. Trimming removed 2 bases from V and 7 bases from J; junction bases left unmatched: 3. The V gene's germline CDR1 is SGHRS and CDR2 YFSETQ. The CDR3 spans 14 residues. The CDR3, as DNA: TGCGCCAGCAGCTTAACAGGGGGCGGTGAAAAACTGTTTTTT. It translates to CASSLTGGGEKLFF.

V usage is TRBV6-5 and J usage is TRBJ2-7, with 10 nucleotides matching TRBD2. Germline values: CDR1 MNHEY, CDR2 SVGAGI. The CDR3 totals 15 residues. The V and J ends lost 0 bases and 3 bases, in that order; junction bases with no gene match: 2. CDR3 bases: TGTGCCAGCAGTTACTCGTCTAGCGGGAGCTACGAGCAGTACTTC. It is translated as CASSYSSSGSYEQYF.

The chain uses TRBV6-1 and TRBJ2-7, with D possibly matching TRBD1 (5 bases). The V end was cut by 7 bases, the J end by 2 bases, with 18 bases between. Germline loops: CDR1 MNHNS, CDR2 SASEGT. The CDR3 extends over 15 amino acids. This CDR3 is CASTPLAGSTYEQYF. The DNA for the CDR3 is TGTGCCAGCACCCCCCTGGCAGGGTCAACCTACGAGCAGTACTTC.

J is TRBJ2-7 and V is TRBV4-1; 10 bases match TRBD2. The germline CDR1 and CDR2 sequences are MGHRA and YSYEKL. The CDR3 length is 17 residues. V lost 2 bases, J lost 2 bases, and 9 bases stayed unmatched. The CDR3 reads CASSQSLGTSEAYEQYF. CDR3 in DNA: TGCGCCAGCAGCCAATCCCTCGGGACTAGCGAGGCCTACGAGCAGTACTTC.

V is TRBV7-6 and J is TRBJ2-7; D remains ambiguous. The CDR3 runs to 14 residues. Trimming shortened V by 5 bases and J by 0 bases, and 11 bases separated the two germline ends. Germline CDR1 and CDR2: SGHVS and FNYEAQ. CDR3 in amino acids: CASSQNFDSYEQYF. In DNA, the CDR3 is TGTGCCAGCAGCCAAAATTTTGACTCCTACGAGCAGTACTTC.

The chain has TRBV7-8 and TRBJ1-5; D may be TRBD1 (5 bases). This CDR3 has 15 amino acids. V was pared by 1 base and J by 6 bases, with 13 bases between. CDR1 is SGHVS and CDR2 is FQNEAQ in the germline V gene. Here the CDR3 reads CASSLDTGVAQPQHF. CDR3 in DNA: TGTGCCAGCAGCTTAGATACGGGGGTGGCTCAGCCCCAGCATTTT.

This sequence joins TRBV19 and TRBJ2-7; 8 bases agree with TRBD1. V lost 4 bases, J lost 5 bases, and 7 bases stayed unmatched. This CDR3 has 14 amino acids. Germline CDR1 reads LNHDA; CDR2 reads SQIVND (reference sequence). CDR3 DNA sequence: TGTGCCAGTAGTAGGGCCAGGGGGCTCAACGAGCAGTACTTC. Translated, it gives CASSRARGLNEQYF.

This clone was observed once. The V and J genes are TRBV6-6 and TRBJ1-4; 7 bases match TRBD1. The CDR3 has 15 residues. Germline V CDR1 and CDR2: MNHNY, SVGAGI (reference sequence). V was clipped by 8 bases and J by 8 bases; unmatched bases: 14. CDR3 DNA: TGTGCCAGCGTTAATACAGGGGCCGTTAAAGAAAAACTGTTTTTT. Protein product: CASVNTGAVKEKLFF.

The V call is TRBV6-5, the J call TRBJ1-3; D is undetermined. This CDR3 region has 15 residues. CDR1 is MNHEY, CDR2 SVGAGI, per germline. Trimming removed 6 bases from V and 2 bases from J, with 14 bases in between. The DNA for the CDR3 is TGTGCCAGCAGGCCCCGAGGGTATACTGGAAACACCATATATTTT. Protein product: CASRPRGYTGNTIYF.

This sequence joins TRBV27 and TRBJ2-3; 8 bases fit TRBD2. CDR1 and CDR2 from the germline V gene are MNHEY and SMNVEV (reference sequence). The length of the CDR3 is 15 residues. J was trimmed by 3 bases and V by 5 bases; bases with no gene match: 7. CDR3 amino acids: CASSLTTSVTDTQYF. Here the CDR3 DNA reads TGTGCCAGCAGTCTAACGACTAGCGTTACAGATACGCAGTATTTT.

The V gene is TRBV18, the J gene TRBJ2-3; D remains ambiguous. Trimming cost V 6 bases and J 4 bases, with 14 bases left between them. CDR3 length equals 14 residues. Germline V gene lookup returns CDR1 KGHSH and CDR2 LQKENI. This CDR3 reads CASSQGIGPDTQYF. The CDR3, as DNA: TGTGCCAGCTCCCAAGGGATAGGGCCAGATACGCAGTATTTT.

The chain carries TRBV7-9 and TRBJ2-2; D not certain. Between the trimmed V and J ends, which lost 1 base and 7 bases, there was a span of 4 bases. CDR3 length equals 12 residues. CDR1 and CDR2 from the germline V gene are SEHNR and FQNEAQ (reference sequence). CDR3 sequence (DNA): TGTGCCAGCAGCTTAGTTGGCGGGGAGCTGTTTTTT. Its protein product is CASSLVGGELFF.

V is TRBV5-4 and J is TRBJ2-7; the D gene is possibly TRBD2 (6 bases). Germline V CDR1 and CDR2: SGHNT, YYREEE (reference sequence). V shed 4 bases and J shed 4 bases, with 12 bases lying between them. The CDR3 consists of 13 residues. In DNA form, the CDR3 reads TGTGCCAGCAGCCCTAAGGAGGGTTACGAGCAGTACTTC. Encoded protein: CASSPKEGYEQYF. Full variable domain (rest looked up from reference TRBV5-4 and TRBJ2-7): ETGVTQSPTHLIKTRGQQVTLRCSSQSGHNTVSWYQQALGQGPQFIFQYYREEENGRGNFPPRFSGLQFPNYSSELNVNALELDDSALYLCASSPKEGYEQYFGPGTRLTVT.

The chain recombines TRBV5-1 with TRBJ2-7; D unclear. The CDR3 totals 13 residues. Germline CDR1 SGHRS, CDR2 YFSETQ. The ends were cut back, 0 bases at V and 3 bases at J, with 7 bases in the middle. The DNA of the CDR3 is TGCGCCAGCAGCTTGGAGGACGGCTACGAGCAGTACTTC. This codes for CASSLEDGYEQYF.

CDR3 region: CASSYSSLAFDEQFF. The CDR3 nucleotides read TGTGCCAGCAGTTACTCGTCACTAGCGTTTGATGAGCAGTTCTTC. The rearrangement joins TRBV6-5 to TRBJ2-1, with 7 bases that match TRBD2. CDR1 and CDR2 from the germline V gene are MNHEY and SVGAGI. The CDR3 runs to 15 residues. V gave up 0 bases and J gave up 8 bases; unmatched junction bases: 7.

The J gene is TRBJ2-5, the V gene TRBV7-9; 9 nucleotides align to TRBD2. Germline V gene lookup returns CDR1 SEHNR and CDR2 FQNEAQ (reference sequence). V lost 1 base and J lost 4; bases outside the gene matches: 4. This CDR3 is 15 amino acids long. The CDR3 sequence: CASSLGGGRAETQYF. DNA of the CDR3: TGTGCCAGCAGCTTAGGTGGCGGGAGGGCAGAGACCCAGTACTTC.

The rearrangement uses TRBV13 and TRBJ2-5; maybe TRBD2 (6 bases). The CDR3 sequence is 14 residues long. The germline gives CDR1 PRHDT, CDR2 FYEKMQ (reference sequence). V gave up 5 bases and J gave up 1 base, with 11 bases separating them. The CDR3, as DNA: TGTGCCAGCAGCCGACGGGACTCCCAAGAGACCCAGTACTTC. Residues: CASSRRDSQETQYF.

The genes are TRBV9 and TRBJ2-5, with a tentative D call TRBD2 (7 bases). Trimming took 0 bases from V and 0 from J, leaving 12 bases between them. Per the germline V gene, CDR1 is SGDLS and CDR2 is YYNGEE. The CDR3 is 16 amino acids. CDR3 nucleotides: TGTGCCAGCAGCGTAGGGGGGGGCACCTACCAAGAGACCCAGTACTTC. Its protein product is CASSVGGGTYQETQYF.

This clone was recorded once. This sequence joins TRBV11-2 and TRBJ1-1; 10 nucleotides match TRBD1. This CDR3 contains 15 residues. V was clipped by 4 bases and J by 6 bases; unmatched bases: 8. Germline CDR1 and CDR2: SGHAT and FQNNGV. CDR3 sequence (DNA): TGTGCCAGCAGCTCAGGACAGGGGGTTCCGCCTGAAGCTTTCTTT. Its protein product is CASSSGQGVPPEAFF.

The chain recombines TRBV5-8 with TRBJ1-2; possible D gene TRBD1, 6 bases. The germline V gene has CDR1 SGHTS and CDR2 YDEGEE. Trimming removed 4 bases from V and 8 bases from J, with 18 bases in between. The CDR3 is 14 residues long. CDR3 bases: TGTGCCAGCAGCCCCCAAGACAGGCCGTCCGGCTACACCTTC. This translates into CASSPQDRPSGYTF. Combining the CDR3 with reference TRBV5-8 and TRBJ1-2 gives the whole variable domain EAGVTQSPTHLIKTRGQQATLRCSPISGHTSVYWYQQALGLGLQFLLWYDEGEERNRGNFPPRFSGRQFPNYSSELNVNALELEDSALYLCASSPQDRPSGYTFGSGTRLTVV.

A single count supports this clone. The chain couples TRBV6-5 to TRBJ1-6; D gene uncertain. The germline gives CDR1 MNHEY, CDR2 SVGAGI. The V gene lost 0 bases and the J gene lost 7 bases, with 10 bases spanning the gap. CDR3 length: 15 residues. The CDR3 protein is CASSYSTPLNSPLHF. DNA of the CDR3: TGTGCCAGCAGTTACTCGACCCCCTTGAATTCACCCCTCCACTTT.

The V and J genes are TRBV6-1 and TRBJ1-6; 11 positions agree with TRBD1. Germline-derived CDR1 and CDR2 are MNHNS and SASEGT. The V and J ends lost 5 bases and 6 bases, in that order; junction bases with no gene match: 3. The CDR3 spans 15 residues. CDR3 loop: CASSKDRGPNSPLHF. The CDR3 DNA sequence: TGTGCCAGCAGTAAGGACAGGGGGCCTAATTCACCCCTCCACTTT.

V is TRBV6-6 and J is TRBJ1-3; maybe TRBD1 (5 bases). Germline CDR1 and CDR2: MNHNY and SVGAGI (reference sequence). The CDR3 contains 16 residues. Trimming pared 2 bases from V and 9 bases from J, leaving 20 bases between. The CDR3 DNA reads TGTGCCAGCAGTTACCCGGGACGGGGATCGGCGGTCACCATATATTTT. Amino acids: CASSYPGRGSAVTIYF.

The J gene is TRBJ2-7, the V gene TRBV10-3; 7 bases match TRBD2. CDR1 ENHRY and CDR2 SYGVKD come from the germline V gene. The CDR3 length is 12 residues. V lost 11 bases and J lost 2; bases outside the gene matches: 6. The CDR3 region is CAATSATYEQYF. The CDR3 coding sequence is TGTGCCGCAACTAGCGCAACCTACGAGCAGTACTTC.

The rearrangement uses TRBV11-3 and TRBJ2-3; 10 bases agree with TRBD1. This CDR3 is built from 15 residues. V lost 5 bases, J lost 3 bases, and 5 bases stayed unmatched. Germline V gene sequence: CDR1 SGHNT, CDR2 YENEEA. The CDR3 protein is CASSRGQGRTDTQYF. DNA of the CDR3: TGTGCCAGCAGCCGGGGACAGGGGAGAACAGATACGCAGTATTTT.